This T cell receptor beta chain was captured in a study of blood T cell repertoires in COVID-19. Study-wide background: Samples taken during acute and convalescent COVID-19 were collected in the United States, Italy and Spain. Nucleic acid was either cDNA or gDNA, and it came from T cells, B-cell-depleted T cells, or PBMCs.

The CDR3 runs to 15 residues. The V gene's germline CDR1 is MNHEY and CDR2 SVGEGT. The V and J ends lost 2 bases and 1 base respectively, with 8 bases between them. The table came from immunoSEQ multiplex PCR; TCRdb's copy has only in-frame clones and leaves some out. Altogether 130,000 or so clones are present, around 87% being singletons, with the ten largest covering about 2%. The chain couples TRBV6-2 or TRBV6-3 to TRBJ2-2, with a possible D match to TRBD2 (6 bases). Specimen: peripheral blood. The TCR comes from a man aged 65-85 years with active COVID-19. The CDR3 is CASSYGTVNTGELFF. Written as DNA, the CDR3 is TGTGCCAGCAGTTACGGGACTGTGAACACCGGGGAGCTGTTTTTT.